These T cell receptor beta chains were read from a single sample in a study of cytomegalovirus exposure and HLA in healthy donors. Produced via immunoSEQ multiplex PCR; TCRdb's table is partial and in-frame only. The sample contains 95,000 to 150,000 clones, around three fifths of which appear only once. The sample taken for sequencing was PBMCs. The receptors here all came from a woman aged 40 to 50 in good health and CMV-seropositive. Each CDR3 is given with its conserved first and last residue. A D gene is named only where the DNA matches it firmly. The size entry is marked missing in some rows and otherwise reads once, few, many or a size class.

TRBD1	TRBV28	TRBJ1-4	.	CASSSPQGWNEKLFF	TGTGCCAGCAGTTCCCCACAGGGGTGGAATGAAAAACTGTTTTTT
TRBD1	TRBV14	TRBJ2-7	.	CASSRWDRNSYEQYF	TGTGCCAGCAGCCGATGGGACAGAAACTCCTACGAGCAGTACTTC
.	TRBV7-8	TRBJ2-7	.	CASSGKEVIDYEQYF	TGTGCCAGCAGCGGCAAGGAGGTCATCGACTACGAGCAGTACTTC
.	TRBV2	TRBJ1-4	.	CASSYQGATNEKLFF	TGTGCCAGCAGTTATCAGGGTGCAACTAATGAAAAACTGTTTTTT
TRBD1	TRBV10-1	TRBJ1-1	.	CASSQGVGGTEAFF	TGCGCCAGCAGCCAGGGGGTTGGCGGCACTGAAGCTTTCTTT
TRBD1	TRBV27	TRBJ2-7	.	CASSLSGTVSYEQYF	TGTGCCAGCAGTTTATCCGGGACAGTCTCCTACGAGCAGTACTTC
TRBD2	TRBV11-2	TRBJ2-5	.	CASSLVGGGGQKETQYF	TGTGCCAGCAGCTTAGTTGGCGGGGGAGGCCAAAAAGAGACCCAGTACTTC
TRBD2	TRBV6-4	TRBJ2-1	few	CASSDYVNGTSGSHNEQFF	TGTGCCAGCAGTGACTATGTAAACGGGACTAGCGGGAGTCACAATGAGCAGTTCTTC
TRBD2	TRBV5-1	TRBJ2-3	.	CASTPLAGGADTQYF	TGCGCCAGCACCCCCTTGGCGGGAGGCGCAGATACGCAGTATTTT
TRBD1	TRBV27	TRBJ2-7	.	CASSQDRGGEQYF	TGTGCCAGCAGTCAGGACAGGGGCGGCGAGCAGTACTTC
.	TRBV5-4	TRBJ2-5	few	CASSLPLETQYF	TGTGCCAGCAGCCTACCCTTGGAGACCCAGTACTTC
.	TRBV10-2	TRBJ1-4	.	CASSEAAGLGINEKLFF	TGCGCCAGCAGTGAAGCCGCAGGGCTTGGGATTAATGAAAAACTGTTTTTT
.	TRBV19	TRBJ1-5	.	CASSIDISGWSNQPQHF	TGTGCCAGTAGTATAGATATCTCAGGATGGAGCAATCAGCCCCAGCATTTT
.	TRBV11-2	TRBJ2-3	.	CASSFGLRTDTDTQYF	TGTGCCAGCAGCTTTGGACTGAGGACCGACACAGATACGCAGTATTTT
TRBD1	TRBV5-1	TRBJ2-6	.	CASSPRTGDSGANVLTF	TGCGCCAGCAGCCCGAGGACAGGGGACTCTGGGGCCAACGTCCTGACTTTC
TRBD1	TRBV2	TRBJ2-1	once	CASSGAGQGPNEQFF	TGTGCCAGCAGTGGGGCGGGACAGGGACCCAATGAGCAGTTCTTC
.	TRBV30	TRBJ1-5	.	CAWSDGTHQPQHF	TGTGCCTGGAGTGATGGGACTCATCAGCCCCAGCATTTT
TRBD1	TRBV10-3	TRBJ2-5	.	CAIRSQGAETQYF	TGTGCCATCAGGTCACAGGGGGCCGAGACCCAGTACTTC
.	TRBV15	TRBJ1-5	.	CATSSRPDGGDNQPQHF	TGTGCCACCAGCAGTCGTCCCGACGGGGGGGACAATCAGCCCCAGCATTTT
TRBD2	TRBV7-9	TRBJ2-5	once	CASSHTGLGEVETQYF	TGTGCCAGCAGCCACACGGGACTAGGCGAGGTGGAGACCCAGTACTTC
.	TRBV7-2	TRBJ1-1	.	CASSRGGVNTEAFF	TGTGCCAGCAGCCGAGGGGGGGTAAACACTGAAGCTTTCTTT
TRBD1	TRBV18	TRBJ2-4	.	CASSLVTGGGKNIQYF	TGTGCCAGCTCACTAGTAACAGGGGGCGGCAAAAACATTCAGTACTTC
TRBD2	TRBV4-2	TRBJ2-3	.	CASSQDFGLVKGTDTQYF	TGTGCCAGCAGCCAAGATTTTGGACTAGTTAAGGGCACAGATACGCAGTATTTT
.	TRBV6-1	TRBJ2-3	once	CASSAGGDTQYF	TGTGCCAGCAGCGCCGGGGGAGATACGCAGTATTTT
.	TRBV11-3	TRBJ2-2	.	CASSPSGLFTGELFF	TGTGCCAGCAGCCCTTCTGGCCTGTTCACCGGGGAGCTGTTTTTT
.	TRBV5-8	TRBJ1-4	once	CASSLYRVTNEKLFF	TGTGCCAGCAGCTTGTACAGGGTGACTAATGAAAAACTGTTTTTT
.	TRBV6-1	TRBJ1-5	few	CASAGAGNQPQHF	TGTGCCAGCGCAGGGGCCGGCAATCAGCCCCAGCATTTT
TRBD2	TRBV6-1	TRBJ2-1	few	CASRTSGSGGEQFF	TGTGCCAGCAGGACTAGCGGCTCGGGGGGTGAGCAGTTCTTC
TRBD1	TRBV7-2	TRBJ1-1	.	CASSRWTGNTGAFF	TGTGCCAGCAGCCGGTGGACAGGGAACACTGGAGCTTTCTTT
.	TRBV29-1	TRBJ2-1	.	CSVLTRNEQFF	TGCAGCGTACTAACCCGAAATGAGCAGTTCTTC
TRBD1	TRBV9	TRBJ2-2	.	CASSGTGGETGELFF	TGTGCCAGCAGCGGGACAGGGGGCGAGACCGGGGAGCTGTTTTTT
.	TRBV19	TRBJ2-2	.	CASSISGVNTGELFF	TGTGCCAGTAGTATTTCGGGAGTGAACACCGGGGAGCTGTTTTTT